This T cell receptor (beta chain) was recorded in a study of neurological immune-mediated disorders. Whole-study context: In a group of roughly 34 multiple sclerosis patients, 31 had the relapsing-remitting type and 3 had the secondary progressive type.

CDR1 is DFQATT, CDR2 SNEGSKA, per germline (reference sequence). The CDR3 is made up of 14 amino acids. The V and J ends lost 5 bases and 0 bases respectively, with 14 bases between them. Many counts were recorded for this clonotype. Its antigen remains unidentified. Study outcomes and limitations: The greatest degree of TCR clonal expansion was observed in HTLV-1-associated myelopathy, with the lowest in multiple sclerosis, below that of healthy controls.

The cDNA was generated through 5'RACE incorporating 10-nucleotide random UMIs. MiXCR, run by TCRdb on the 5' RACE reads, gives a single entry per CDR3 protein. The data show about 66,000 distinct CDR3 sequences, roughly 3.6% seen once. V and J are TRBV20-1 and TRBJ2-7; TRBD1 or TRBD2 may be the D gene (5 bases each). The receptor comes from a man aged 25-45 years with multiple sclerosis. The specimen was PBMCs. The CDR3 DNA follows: TGCAGTGCTGAACGGGACGCAAGCTCCTACGAGCAGTACTTC. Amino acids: CSAERDASSYEQYF.